This T cell receptor (beta chain) comes out of a study of T cells after yellow fever vaccination. Study-level findings and limits: A large majority of primary-vaccination clones showed up again after the booster (about 97% CD4, 75% to 90% CD8).

This clonotype was seen more than once but under ten times. The antigen remains unidentified. The CDR3 length is 17 residues. CDR1 and CDR2 from the germline V gene are SGHNT and YYREEE (reference sequence). Unmatched junction bases numbered 10, after V lost 2 bases and J lost 3 bases. TCRdb analysed the 5' RACE reads with MiXCR anew, one entry per CDR3 protein. The sample contains 300,000 to 350,000 distinct CDR3 sequences, around 4.5% of which appear only once. The TCR sequence derives from a man between 18 and 35 years old who received the YFV17D yellow fever vaccine. The sequenced sample was PBMCs, obtained 15 days after the yellow fever booster vaccination. The genes are TRBV5-4 and TRBJ2-2, with TRBD1 matching 7 bases. DNA of the CDR3: TGTGCCAGCAGCTTAAGGTTTGGGACAGTATACACCGGGGAGCTGTTTTTT. Its protein product is CASSLRFGTVYTGELFF.